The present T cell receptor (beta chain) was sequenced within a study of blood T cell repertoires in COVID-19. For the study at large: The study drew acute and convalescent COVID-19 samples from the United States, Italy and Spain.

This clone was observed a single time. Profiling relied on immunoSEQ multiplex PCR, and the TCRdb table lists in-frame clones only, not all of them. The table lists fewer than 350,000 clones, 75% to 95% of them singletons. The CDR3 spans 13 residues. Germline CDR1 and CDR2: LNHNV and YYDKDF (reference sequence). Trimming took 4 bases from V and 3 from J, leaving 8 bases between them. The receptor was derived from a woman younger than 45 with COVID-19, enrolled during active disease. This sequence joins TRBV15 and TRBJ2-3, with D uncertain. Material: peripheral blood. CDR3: CATSIETTDTQYF. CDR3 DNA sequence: TGTGCCACCAGCATAGAGACTACAGATACGCAGTATTTT.